Given below is one T cell receptor (beta chain) in context. Its antigen is currently unknown. The sample originates from a study of OX40 agonist ivuxolimab in advanced cancers. Turning to the study itself: Patients were dosed intravenously with ivuxolimab at 0.01 to 10 mg/kg every 2 weeks.

Libraries were prepared by immunoSEQ multiplex PCR; TCRdb keeps only in-frame clonotypes and omits some of them. This sample has tens of thousands of clones, with just under 95% found just once. The study sampled blood at baseline, cycle 4 day 1, and cycle 7 day 1. The study's findings and limits: The work left the antigen specificity of expanded peripheral T cells undetermined.

CDR1 MDHEN and CDR2 SYDVKM come from the germline V gene. The V gene end was trimmed by 1 base and the J gene end by 5 bases; junction bases not matched to a gene: 16. The CDR3 has 18 amino acids. The receptor comes from an adult with an advanced solid tumor such as melanoma, head and neck, liver or kidney cancer. The chain combines TRBV28 with TRBJ1-1; 7 bases are a match to TRBD1. The sample consisted of CD4+ or CD8+ T cells sorted from blood, taken in a trial of the OX40 agonist ivuxolimab. The CDR3: CASSLLRGSGGSGTEAFF. The CDR3 nucleotides read TGTGCCAGCAGTTTATTAAGGGGCTCAGGGGGGTCGGGAACTGAAGCTTTCTTT.